This T cell receptor beta chain was obtained from a study of response to subunit inactivated influenza vaccine (dated by TCRdb to the late 2010s). In the study overall: To follow how T cells responded to a trivalent subunit inactivated influenza vaccine, the researchers relied on deep quantitative profiling of the T cell receptor repertoire.

To prepare the library, RT-PCR was applied. The sequencer was an Illumina HiSeq 2500. The public reads were reprocessed in TCRdb via fastp at Q25 and MiXCR, keeping in-frame beta chains. When rows share a CDR3 protein, they turn into one entry using the most common DNA and genes. This sample is represented by about 190,000 distinct CDR3 sequences; approximately 15% of them were singletons. The ten largest clones take up roughly 24% of the sample. Measured from the cysteine to the phenylalanine, the CDR3 is 15 residues long. Only the CDR3 portion is preserved as DNA: 45 bases, with reading frame beginning at the first base. The CDR1 and CDR2 encoded by the germline V gene (reference sequence) are SEHNR and FQNEAQ. Ends trimmed: V by 7 bases, J by 5 bases; bases unmatched to a gene: 5. Study-wide conclusions, independent of this receptor: The authors proposed that each seasonal influenza vaccination may bring in only a limited number of new T cells.

In this sample, this clonotype turned up a few times. Its antigen target is currently unknown. Base qualities are not at hand, and no much larger clone is one base apart. The sequence derives from a man aged 50 to 59 who received an inactivated influenza vaccine. Donor details come from another sample of the same person, matched by shared clones. This receptor chain uses TRBV7-9 and TRBJ1-4; 12 bases in the middle match TRBD1. The source material was CD8+ T cells sorted from PBMCs, sampled 4 to 6 days after vaccination. CDR3 region: CASIGTGGQNEKLFF. The DNA sequence reads TGTGCCAGCATCGGGACAGGGGGCCAAAATGAAAAACTGTTTTTT.